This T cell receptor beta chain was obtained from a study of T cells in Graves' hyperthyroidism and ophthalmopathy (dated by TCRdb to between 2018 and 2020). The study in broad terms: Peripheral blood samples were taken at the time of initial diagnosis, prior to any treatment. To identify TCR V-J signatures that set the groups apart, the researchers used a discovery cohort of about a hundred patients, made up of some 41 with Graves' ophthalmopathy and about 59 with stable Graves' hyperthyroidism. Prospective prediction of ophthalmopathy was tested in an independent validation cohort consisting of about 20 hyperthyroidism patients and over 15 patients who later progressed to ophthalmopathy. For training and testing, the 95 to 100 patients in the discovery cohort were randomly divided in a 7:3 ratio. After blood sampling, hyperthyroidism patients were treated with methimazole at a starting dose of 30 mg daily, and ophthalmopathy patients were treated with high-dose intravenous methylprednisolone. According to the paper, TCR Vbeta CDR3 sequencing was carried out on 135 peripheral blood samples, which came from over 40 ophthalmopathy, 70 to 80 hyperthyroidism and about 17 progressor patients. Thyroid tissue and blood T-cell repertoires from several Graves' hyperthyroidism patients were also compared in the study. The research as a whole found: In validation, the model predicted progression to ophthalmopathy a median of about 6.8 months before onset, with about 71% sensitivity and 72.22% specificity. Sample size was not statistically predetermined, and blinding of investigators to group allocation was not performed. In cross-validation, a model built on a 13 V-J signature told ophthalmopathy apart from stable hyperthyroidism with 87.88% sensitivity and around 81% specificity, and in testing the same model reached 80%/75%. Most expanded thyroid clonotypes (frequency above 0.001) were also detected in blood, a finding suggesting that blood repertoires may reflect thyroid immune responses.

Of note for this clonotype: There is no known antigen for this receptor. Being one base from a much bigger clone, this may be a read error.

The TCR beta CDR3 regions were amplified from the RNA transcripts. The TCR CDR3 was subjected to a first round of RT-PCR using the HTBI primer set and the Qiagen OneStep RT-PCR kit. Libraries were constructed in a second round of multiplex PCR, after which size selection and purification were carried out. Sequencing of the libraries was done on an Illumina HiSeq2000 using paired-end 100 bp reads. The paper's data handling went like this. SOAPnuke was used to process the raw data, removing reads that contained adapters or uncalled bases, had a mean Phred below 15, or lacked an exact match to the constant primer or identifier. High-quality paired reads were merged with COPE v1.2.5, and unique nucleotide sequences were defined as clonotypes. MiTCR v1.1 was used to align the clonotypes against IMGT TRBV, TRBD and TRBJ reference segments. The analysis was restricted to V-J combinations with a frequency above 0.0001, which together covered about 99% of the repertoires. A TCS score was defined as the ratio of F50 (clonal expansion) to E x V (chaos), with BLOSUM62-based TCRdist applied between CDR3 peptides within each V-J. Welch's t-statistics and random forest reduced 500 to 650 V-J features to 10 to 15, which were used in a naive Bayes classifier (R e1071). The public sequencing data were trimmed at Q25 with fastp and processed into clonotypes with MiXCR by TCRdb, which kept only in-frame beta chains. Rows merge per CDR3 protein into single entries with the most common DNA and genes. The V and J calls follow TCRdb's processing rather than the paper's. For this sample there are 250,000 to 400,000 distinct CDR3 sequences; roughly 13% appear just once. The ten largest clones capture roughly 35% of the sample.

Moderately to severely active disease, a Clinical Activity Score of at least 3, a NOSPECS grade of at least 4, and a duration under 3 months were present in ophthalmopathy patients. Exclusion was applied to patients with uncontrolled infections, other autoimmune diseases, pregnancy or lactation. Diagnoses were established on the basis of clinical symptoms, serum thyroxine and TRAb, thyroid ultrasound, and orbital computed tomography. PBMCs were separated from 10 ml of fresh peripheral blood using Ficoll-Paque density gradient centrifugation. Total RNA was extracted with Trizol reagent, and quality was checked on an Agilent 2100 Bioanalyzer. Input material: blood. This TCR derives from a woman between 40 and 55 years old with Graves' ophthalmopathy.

The CDR3 reads CASQRSLAGETQYF. The bases read TGTGCCAGCCAGCGGAGTCTAGCGGGAGAGACCCAGTACTTC. The receptor chain draws on TRBV12-3 or TRBV12-4 and TRBJ2-5; 8 bases in between match TRBD2. The germline V and J ends show losses of 8 bases and 4 bases respectively, and no gene match explains 9 bases of the junction. The CDR3 covers 14 residues, taking in both the cysteine and the phenylalanine. Only CDR3 DNA remains: 42 bases, in frame from the first base.